The present T cell receptor (beta chain) was sequenced within a study of immune evolution from preneoplasia to lung adenocarcinoma. Overall study: HLA loss of heterozygosity: less than 9% AIS, roughly 15% MIA, over 30% ADC, none AAH.

After pathologic assessment, macro-dissection selected premalignant or tumor cells for extraction. Study observations and caveats: Clonality was highest in normal lung, lower in later-stage lesions apparently.

In the case of this clone: The target antigen is unknown.

CDR1 and CDR2 from the germline V gene are SNHLY and FYNNEI. V trimming: 5 bases; J trimming: 9 bases; junction bases outside the gene matches: 9. CDR3 length: 16 amino acids. Profiled with immunoSEQ multiplex PCR; TCRdb holds only in-frame clones, not every one. The sample shows about 8,300 clones, about four fifths of them seen only once. V and J are TRBV2 and TRBJ2-1; 14 positions match TRBD2. The receptor's source is a person between 50 and 69 years old with lung adenocarcinoma. The sequenced sample consisted of FFPE invasive lung adenocarcinoma tissue. This CDR3 reads CASSTGTSGSRSEQFF. CDR3 nucleotides: TGTGCCAGCAGTACCGGGACTAGCGGGAGTAGGAGTGAGCAGTTCTTC.